This T cell receptor beta chain was documented in a study of T cells in Graves' hyperthyroidism and ophthalmopathy. Overall study context: At initial diagnosis, before any treatment had begun, peripheral blood was obtained. Study results and caveats: A model of 13 V-J features distinguished ophthalmopathy from stable hyperthyroidism.

TCR beta CDR3 regions were amplified from RNA transcripts. Researchers ran a first-round RT-PCR on the TCR CDR3 using the HTBI primer set. TCRdb itself ran the multiplex PCR reads through MiXCR, one entry per CDR3 protein. Of a few hundred thousand distinct CDR3 sequences listed, roughly 15% were seen once; the top ten hold around 17%. The CDR3 loop spans 15 amino acids. Per germline, CDR1 SGHRS and CDR2 YFSETQ. V trimming: 0 bases; J trimming: 5 bases; junction bases outside the gene matches: 6. Comments on this clonotype: Antigen unknown.

Uncontrolled infection, other autoimmune disease, pregnancy or lactation disqualified patients from enrolment. This sequence was found in a woman aged 18-35 years with Graves' ophthalmopathy. The sequenced sample was blood. This sequence joins TRBV5-1 and TRBJ2-7; 9 nucleotides agree with TRBD1. The CDR3 DNA reads as TGCGCCAGCAGCTTGGCCGGGACAGGGTACGACGAGCAGTACTTC. Amino acid sequence: CASSLAGTGYDEQYF.